These T cell receptor beta chains were read from a single sample in a study of T cells in tuberculosis. Generated by immunoSEQ multiplex PCR, the TCRdb table keeps only in-frame clones and is missing some. The profile covers 50,000 to 65,000 clones, with approximately 91% appearing a single time and just over 20% taken by the ten largest. Sequenced input: CD1b-GMM tetramer-negative cells sorted from PBMCs. The receptor source for this set is an adult woman with latent tuberculosis. CDR3s include the opening cysteine and the closing phenylalanine or tryptophan. D genes are given only for firm matches.

-	12	TRBJ1-3	TRBV6-5	CASSNSGNTIYF	TGTGCCAGCAGCAACTCTGGAAACACCATATATTTT
TRBD1	14	TRBJ2-5	TRBV7-2	CASTLGQPQETQYF	TGTGCCAGCACCCTGGGACAGCCTCAAGAGACCCAGTACTTC
TRBD2	16	TRBJ2-7	TRBV4-1	CASSHSTTSGSYEQYF	TGCGCCAGCAGCCACTCGACGACTAGCGGCTCCTACGAGCAGTACTTC
-	15	TRBJ2-7	TRBV28	CASRPLGSPIYEQYF	TGTGCCAGCAGGCCTCTCGGGAGCCCTATCTACGAGCAGTACTTC
-	13	TRBJ2-5	TRBV25-1	CASSRRSGETQYF	TGTGCCAGCAGTAGACGATCAGGGGAGACCCAGTACTTC
-	15	TRBJ1-4	TRBV23-1	CASSPRPSRDEKLFF	TGCGCCAGCAGTCCCCGACCCTCCCGGGATGAAAAACTGTTTTTT
-	14	TRBJ1-1	TRBV18	CASSPGTRETEAFF	TGTGCCAGCTCACCCGGGACTCGGGAGACTGAAGCTTTCTTT
-	13	TRBJ2-1	TRBV29-1	CTVVSGVYNEQFF	TGCACCGTAGTCTCGGGGGTTTACAATGAGCAGTTCTTC
-	16	TRBJ2-1	TRBV15	CATSRDPGTRYNEQFF	TGTGCCACCAGCAGAGACCCAGGTACGAGATACAATGAGCAGTTCTTC
-	12	TRBJ1-1	TRBV29-1	CSVSHHGTEAFF	TGCAGCGTTTCCCATCACGGTACTGAAGCTTTCTTT
-	14	TRBJ1-1	TRBV6-5	CASSYSLGGTEAFF	TGTGCCAGCAGTTACTCTTTGGGGGGCACTGAAGCTTTCTTT
-	14	TRBJ1-2	TRBV11-3	CASSLSVSGDGYTF	TGTGCCAGCAGCTTATCAGTTTCGGGGGATGGCTACACCTTC
-	16	TRBJ2-1	TRBV4-3	CASSQVLFQDHNEQFF	TGCGCCAGCAGCCAAGTCCTATTTCAGGATCACAATGAGCAGTTCTTC
-	15	TRBJ1-4	TRBV4-2	CASSQVGLVTEKLFF	TGTGCCAGCAGCCAAGTCGGGTTAGTGACCGAAAAACTGTTTTTT